Below are 21 T cell receptor beta chains sequenced from a single sample in a study of blood T cell repertoires in COVID-19. The assay was immunoSEQ multiplex PCR, and TCRdb's table has in-frame clones only and misses some. This sample has more than 25,000 clones, with over 75% found just once. Material for sequencing was peripheral blood. These receptors originate from a man between 60 and 70 years old with active COVID-19.

This chain links TRBV5-1 with TRBJ2-5, with a possible D match to TRBD1 (5 bases). V was clipped by 6 bases and J by 3 bases, with 12 bases between them. Looked up from germline, CDR1 is SGHRS and CDR2 is YFSETQ. The CDR3 consists of 13 residues. The CDR3 DNA reads as TGCGCCAGCACCATCGACAGAAAAGAGACCCAGTACTTC. As protein: CASTIDRKETQYF.

The CDR3 DNA reads as TGTGCCAGCAACGTTTTGCGGGAGCAAGATACGCAGTATTTT. Its protein product is CASNVLREQDTQYF. The V gene is TRBV2, the J gene TRBJ2-3; 7 bases are shared with TRBD2. Germline V gives CDR1 SNHLY, CDR2 FYNNEI. J lost 5 bases, V lost 7 bases, and 9 bases had no gene match. The CDR3 has 14 amino acids.

The chain joins TRBV28 to TRBJ2-7; D not certain. CDR3 length: 11 amino acids. Germline CDR1 and CDR2: MDHEN and SYDVKM. Deletions cut 4 bases from V and 4 bases from J, with 5 bases between. CDR3 nucleotides: TGTGCCAGCAGTTCGGAGTACGAGCAGTACTTC. Its protein is CASSSEYEQYF.

To note about this clone: Other nucleotide sequences in the sample specify the same CDR3. The J gene is TRBJ2-5, the V gene TRBV27; the D gene is possibly TRBD2 (6 bases). The germline V gene encodes CDR1 MNHEY and CDR2 SMNVEV (reference sequence). The CDR3 length is 15 residues. V was trimmed by 2 bases and J by 12 bases, leaving 22 bases between them. The CDR3 sequence: CASSLVGERAGGEYF. The CDR3 nucleotides read TGTGCCAGCAGTTTAGTAGGGGAAAGGGCCGGGGGAGAGTACTTC.

This clone was seen once. The V call is TRBV29-1, the J call TRBJ2-7, with 7 bases lining up with TRBD2. This CDR3 contains 11 residues. J lost 5 bases, V lost 6 bases, and 4 bases had no gene match. Germline CDR1 SQVTM, CDR2 ANQGSEA. This chain's CDR3 is CSVRTRNEQYV. CDR3 in DNA: TGCAGCGTACGGACTAGGAACGAGCAGTACGTC.

This chain connects TRBV14 to TRBJ2-1, with 9 positions matching TRBD2. Germline lookup yields CDR1 SGHDN and CDR2 FVKESK. V lost 3 bases and J lost 7; bases outside the gene matches: 10. The CDR3 consists of 16 residues. This CDR3 is CASSHGASGARNEQFF. For the CDR3, the DNA is TGTGCCAGCAGCCACGGGGCTAGCGGGGCACGGAATGAGCAGTTCTTC.

This clone has only one observation. The chain is built from TRBV28 and TRBJ2-2; tentatively, D is TRBD1 (5 bases). V was clipped by 2 bases and J by 4 bases, with 14 bases between them. The V gene's germline CDR1 is MDHEN and CDR2 SYDVKM. CDR3 length: 16 amino acids. The DNA of the CDR3 is TGTGCCAGCAGTTTAGGCGGAGCAGGGCCCACCGGGGAGCTGTTTTTT. As protein: CASSLGGAGPTGELFF.

Regarding this clone: Sequence at one end of the junction differs from germline and may be a read error. The chain uses TRBV29-1 and TRBJ1-2, with 7 bases aligning to TRBD1. The CDR3 spans 12 residues. Per germline, CDR1 SQVTM and CDR2 ANQGSEA. Here the CDR3 reads CSVFGTAHGCTF. For the CDR3, the DNA is TGCAGCGTCTTCGGGACAGCCCATGGCTGCACCTTC.

The CDR3 reads CASGSEPRTQYF. Written as DNA, the CDR3 is TGTGCCAGCGGGTCTGAGCCTAGGACCCAGTACTTC. V is TRBV7-6 and J is TRBJ2-5; D uncertain. CDR1 is SGHVS, CDR2 FNYEAQ, per germline. There are 12 residues in the CDR3. Trimming took off 8 bases at V and 7 bases at J, with 14 bases between the two ends. Full variable domain (outside the CDR3, taken from reference TRBV7-6 and TRBJ2-5): GAGVSQSPRYKVTKRGQDVALRCDPISGHVSLYWYRQALGQGPEFLTYFNYEAQQDKSGLPNDRFSAERPEGSISTLTIQRTEQRDSAMYRCASGSEPRTQYFGPGTRLLVL.

J is TRBJ2-1 and V is TRBV9; TRBD1 agrees at 7 bases. Germline assignment: CDR1 SGDLS and CDR2 YYNGEE. V was clipped by 0 bases and J by 6 bases; unmatched bases: 6. CDR3 length: 15 amino acids. CDR3 loop: CASSVDPRGSNEQFF. Here the CDR3 DNA reads TGTGCCAGCAGCGTAGACCCCAGGGGGTCCAATGAGCAGTTCTTC.

The rearrangement uses TRBV19 and TRBJ2-7; TRBD2 is a possible D gene (5 bases). Per the germline V gene, CDR1 is LNHDA and CDR2 is SQIVND (reference sequence). V lost 6 bases and J 5 bases, leaving 14 bases between the germline ends. CDR3 length: 13 residues. The CDR3 sequence: CASSEGTLHEQYF. The CDR3 coding sequence is TGTGCCAGTAGCGAGGGTACACTACACGAGCAGTACTTC.

This chain connects TRBV6-5 to TRBJ1-1, with D perhaps matching TRBD1 (6 bases). The CDR3 extends over 14 amino acids. The V end was cut by 3 bases, the J end by 4 bases, with 12 bases between. CDR1 and CDR2 from the germline V gene are MNHEY and SVGAGI. The CDR3 loop reads CASSYWGGATEAFF. CDR3 DNA sequence: TGTGCCAGCAGTTATTGGGGGGGGGCCACTGAAGCTTTCTTT.

This clone was seen once. The J gene is TRBJ1-5, the V gene TRBV19; 7 bases are a match to TRBD1. Germline CDR1 and CDR2: LNHDA and SQIVND (reference sequence). The J segment lost 1 base and the V segment lost 4 bases, leaving 10 bases of the junction unmatched. This CDR3 is built from 17 residues. The CDR3 sequence is CASSKSRQGISNQPQHF. The CDR3 bases are TGTGCCAGTAGTAAGTCCAGACAGGGTATAAGCAATCAGCCCCAGCATTTT.

This chain links TRBV28 with TRBJ2-1; 11 bases are shared with TRBD2. Germline V gene lookup returns CDR1 MDHEN and CDR2 SYDVKM. CDR3 length equals 16 residues. V trimming: 6 bases; J trimming: 3 bases; junction bases outside the gene matches: 7. CDR3 region: CASRAHSGRGYNEQFF. Written as DNA, the CDR3 is TGTGCCAGCAGGGCCCATAGCGGGAGGGGCTACAATGAGCAGTTCTTC.

The chain combines TRBV3-1 (or the pseudogene TRBV3-2) with TRBJ2-1; tentative D call: TRBD2 (5 bases). CDR3 size: 16 residues. Germline CDR1 is LGHDT and CDR2 is YNNKEL (reference sequence). Trimming took 3 bases from V and 7 from J, leaving 19 bases between them. The CDR3 bases are TGTGCCAGCAGCCAGCCCTCCCGCGGGTTCGCGAATGAGCAGTTCTTC. Translation: CASSQPSRGFANEQFF.

This clone has only one observation. The J gene is TRBJ2-5, the V gene TRBV7-2, with TRBD1 as a possible D gene (6 bases). The CDR3 spans 14 residues. Per germline, CDR1 SGHTA and CDR2 FQGNSA. Between the trimmed V and J ends, which lost 5 bases and 1 base, there was a span of 11 bases. Written as DNA, the CDR3 is TGTGCCAGCAGCCGTGACAGGACCCAAGAGACCCAGTACTTC. Translation gives CASSRDRTQETQYF.

This chain joins TRBV28 and TRBJ1-5, with 7 bases lining up with TRBD1. CDR1 MDHEN and CDR2 SYDVKM come from the germline V gene. This CDR3 is built from 16 residues. The V and J ends lost 3 bases and 5 bases, in that order; junction bases with no gene match: 10. The DNA of the CDR3 is TGTGCCAGCAGTTTGGGACAGACGTCCTTCCATCAGCCCCAGCATTTT. It translates to CASSLGQTSFHQPQHF.

V usage is TRBV2 and J usage is TRBJ2-5, with D tentatively TRBD1 (5 bases). Trimming pared 10 bases from V and 5 bases from J, leaving 17 bases between. Germline V gene lookup returns CDR1 SNHLY and CDR2 FYNNEI. CDR3 length: 13 amino acids. The CDR3 reads CATDQGGAETQYF. The CDR3 nucleotides are TGTGCCACCGACCAGGGTGGGGCTGAGACCCAGTACTTC. The whole variable domain, remainder taken from reference TRBV2 and TRBJ2-5, is EPEVTQTPSHQVTQMGQEVILRCVPISNHLYFYWYRQILGQKVEFLVSFYNNEISEKSEIFDDQFSVERPDGSNFTLKIRSTKLEDSAMYFCATDQGGAETQYFGPGTRLLVL.

The chain couples TRBV28 to TRBJ2-5; 10 nucleotides match TRBD2. Germline CDR1 is MDHEN and CDR2 is SYDVKM. The CDR3 is made up of 15 amino acids. Unmatched junction bases numbered 4, after V lost 1 base and J lost 5 bases. The CDR3 reads CASSLYLAGAETQYF. DNA of the CDR3: TGTGCCAGCAGTTTATATCTAGCGGGAGCGGAGACCCAGTACTTC.

The V call is TRBV28, the J call TRBJ2-3; 7 bases line up with TRBD1. With 7 bases clipped from V and 3 bases from J, the junction kept 22 bases outside the gene matches. Germline V lookup: CDR1 MDHEN, CDR2 SYDVKM. This CDR3 spans 19 amino acids. Here the CDR3 reads CASTPSPGQPPVRTDTQYF. CDR3 in DNA: TGTGCCAGCACGCCTTCCCCGGGACAGCCGCCGGTGAGGACAGATACGCAGTATTTT.

This chain joins TRBV11-2 and TRBJ2-2, with D possibly being TRBD2 (5 bases). The germline CDR1 and CDR2 sequences are SGHAT and FQNNGV. The V end lost 8 bases, the J end lost 0 bases, and 10 bases lay between the germline ends. The CDR3 runs 14 residues. The CDR3 region has the DNA TGTGCCAGCGGAGCGGATTCGAACACCGGGGAGCTGTTTTTT. Protein: CASGADSNTGELFF.